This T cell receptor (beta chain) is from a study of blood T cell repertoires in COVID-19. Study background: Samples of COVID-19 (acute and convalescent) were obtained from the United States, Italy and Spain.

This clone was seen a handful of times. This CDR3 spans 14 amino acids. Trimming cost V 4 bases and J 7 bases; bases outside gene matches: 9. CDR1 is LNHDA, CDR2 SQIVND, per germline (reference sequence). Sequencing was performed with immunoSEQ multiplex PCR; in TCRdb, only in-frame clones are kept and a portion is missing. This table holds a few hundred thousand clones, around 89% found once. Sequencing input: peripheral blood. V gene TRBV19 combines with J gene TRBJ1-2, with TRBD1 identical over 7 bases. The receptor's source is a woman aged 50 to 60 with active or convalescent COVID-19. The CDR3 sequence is CASSNRDSPGGYTF. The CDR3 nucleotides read TGTGCCAGTAGTAACCGGGACAGTCCGGGTGGCTACACCTTC. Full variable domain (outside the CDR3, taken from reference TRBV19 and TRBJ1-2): DGGITQSPKYLFRKEGQNVTLSCEQNLNHDAMYWYRQDPGQGLRLIYYSQIVNDFQKGDIAEGYSVSREKKESFPLTVTSAQKNPTAFYLCASSNRDSPGGYTFGSGTRLTVV.